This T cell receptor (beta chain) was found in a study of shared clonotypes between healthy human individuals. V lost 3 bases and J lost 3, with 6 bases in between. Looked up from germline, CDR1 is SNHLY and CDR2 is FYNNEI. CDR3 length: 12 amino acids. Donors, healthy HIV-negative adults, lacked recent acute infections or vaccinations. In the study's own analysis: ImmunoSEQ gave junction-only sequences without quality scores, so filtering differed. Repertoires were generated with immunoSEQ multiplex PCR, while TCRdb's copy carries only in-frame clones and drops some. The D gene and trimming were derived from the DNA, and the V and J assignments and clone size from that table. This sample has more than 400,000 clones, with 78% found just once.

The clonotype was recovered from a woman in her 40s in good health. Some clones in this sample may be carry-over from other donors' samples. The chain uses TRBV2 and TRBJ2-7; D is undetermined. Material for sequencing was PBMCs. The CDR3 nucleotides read TGTGCCAGCAGTGAGTACAGCTACGAGCAGTACTTC. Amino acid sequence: CASSEYSYEQYF.